This T cell receptor (beta chain) was recorded in a study of T cells after yellow fever vaccination. Study-wide results and limits: FACS-sorted repertoires could contain abundant clonotypes contaminating from the bulk population. After the booster, nearly 98% of CD4 and just over 85% of CD8 primary-response clones were re-detected.

Deletions cut 4 bases from V and 2 bases from J, with 16 bases between. The CDR3 loop spans 16 amino acids. Germline assignment: CDR1 KGHSH and CDR2 LQKENI. Universal primer sites and UMIs were introduced during 5'RACE template-switching synthesis of TCR cDNA. One entry per CDR3 protein, called by TCRdb with MiXCR from the 5' RACE reads. The repertoire holds just under 600,000 distinct CDR3 sequences, with less than 15% as singletons. This clonotype has only a few counts. No antigen is known for it. The sample here was PBMCs, taken on the day of the yellow fever booster vaccination. The clonotype originates from a man aged 25 to 40 who received the YFV17D yellow fever vaccine. The chain couples TRBV18 to TRBJ2-3, with D perhaps TRBD1 or TRBD2 (5 bases each). CDR3 residues: CASSQTGTDHTDTQYF. The CDR3 region has the DNA TGTGCCAGCTCACAGACCGGGACCGACCACACAGATACGCAGTATTTT.